These 16 T cell receptor beta chains were sequenced from one sample in a study of T-cell memory formation after mild COVID-19. Via MiXCR, TCRdb re-called the 5' RACE reads, giving one row per CDR3 protein. The sample holds fewer than 350,000 distinct CDR3 sequences, about 13% seen once. Sequencing was done on a sample of PBMCs or a T cell subset sorted from them (not recorded which). Source of these receptors: a man aged 18 to 29 who had mild COVID-19 (a few samples of this study predate the infection). Cell type and time point are not known.

V and J are TRBV29-1 and TRBJ2-5, with D possibly TRBD2 on 6 matching bases. Germline V lookup: CDR1 SQVTM, CDR2 ANQGSEA. This CDR3 is built from 12 residues. V was cut by 8 bases and J by 1 base, with 11 bases left in between. The CDR3: CSKRDSQETQYF. The CDR3 DNA follows: TGCAGCAAACGGGACTCCCAAGAGACCCAGTACTTC. The whole variable domain, filled in from reference TRBV29-1 and TRBJ2-5, reads SAVISQKPSRDICQRGTSLTIQCQVDSQVTMMFWYRQQPGQSLTLIATANQGSEATYESGFVIDKFPISRPNLTFSTLTVSNMSPEDSSIYLCSKRDSQETQYFGPGTRLLVL.

This chain uses TRBV7-3 with TRBJ1-3, with unresolved D. The V gene's germline CDR1 is SGHTA and CDR2 FQGTGA. The CDR3 consists of 13 residues. V was shortened by 5 bases and J by 4 bases, with 9 bases between the two germline ends. CDR3 loop: CASSPGVGNTIYF. CDR3 nucleotides: TGTGCCAGCAGCCCGGGTGTCGGAAACACCATATATTTT.

A few counts support this clonotype. This chain connects TRBV7-2 to TRBJ2-5, with a possible D match to TRBD1 (6 bases). V shed 4 bases and J shed 3 bases, with 12 bases lying between them. The CDR3 spans 14 residues. Germline V gene sequence: CDR1 SGHTA, CDR2 FQGNSA. The CDR3 DNA sequence: TGTGCCAGCAGCTCGCAGGGGCTAAAAGAGACCCAGTACTTC. Residues: CASSSQGLKETQYF.

In this sample, this clonotype turned up a few times. The rearrangement links TRBV4-1 to TRBJ2-6; 10 bases fit TRBD1. Germline CDR1 MGHRA, CDR2 YSYEKL. J lost 0 bases, V lost 1 base, and 6 bases had no gene match. The CDR3 runs to 19 residues. This CDR3 is CASSQAGTGAYSGANVLTF. For the CDR3, the DNA is TGCGCCAGCAGCCAAGCTGGGACAGGGGCGTACTCTGGGGCCAACGTCCTGACTTTC.

J is TRBJ2-7 and V is TRBV5-1; unclear D gene. The CDR3 spans 13 residues. Trimming removed 5 bases at V and 5 bases at J, with 14 bases between. Germline V lookup: CDR1 SGHRS, CDR2 YFSETQ. The CDR3, as DNA: TGCGCCAGCAGTTCCGAGGCGGTCAACGAGCAGTACTTC. This gives the protein CASSSEAVNEQYF.

The chain combines TRBV2 with TRBJ1-3; no firm D call. The CDR3 sequence is 16 residues long. Germline loops: CDR1 SNHLY, CDR2 FYNNEI. V gave up 0 bases and J gave up 0 bases, with 9 bases separating them. The CDR3 spells CASSEARGFSGNTIYF. The CDR3 nucleotides read TGTGCCAGCAGTGAAGCTCGGGGATTCTCTGGAAACACCATATATTTT.

This sequence joins TRBV5-1 and TRBJ1-6, with D possibly matching TRBD1 (6 bases). This CDR3 has 15 residues. Trimming cost V 0 bases and J 7 bases, with 11 bases left between them. CDR1 is SGHRS and CDR2 is YFSETQ in the germline V gene. The CDR3, as DNA: TGCGCCAGCAGCTTGGAACGGGGGCGGAATTCACCCCTCCACTTT. Protein product: CASSLERGRNSPLHF. Filled out from reference TRBV5-1 and TRBJ1-6, the complete variable domain reads KAGVTQTPRYLIKTRGQQVTLSCSPISGHRSVSWYQQTPGQGLQFLFEYFSETQRNKGNFPGRFSGRQFSNSRSEMNVSTLELGDSALYLCASSLERGRNSPLHFGNGTRLTVT.

This sequence joins TRBV3-1 and TRBJ2-3; TRBD1 agrees at 7 bases. V was clipped by 2 bases and J by 7 bases; unmatched bases: 3. From germline, CDR1 is LGHDT and CDR2 YNNKEL (reference sequence). The CDR3 has 13 residues. CDR3 bases: TGTGCCAGCAGCCAACAGGGGGTGAATACGCAGTATTTT. Translation gives CASSQQGVNTQYF.

The chain carries TRBV4-2 and TRBJ2-3, with 9 bases fitting TRBD2. The CDR3 covers 15 residues. V shed 3 bases, J shed 3 bases, and the junction held 4 bases outside the gene matches. Germline CDR1 is LGHNA and CDR2 is YNFKEQ. The CDR3 loop reads CASSQQRGATDTQYF. CDR3 coding DNA: TGTGCCAGCAGCCAGCAGCGGGGGGCGACAGATACGCAGTATTTT.

The chain has TRBV5-1 and TRBJ2-1; 10 bases are shared with TRBD2. Germline CDR1 and CDR2: SGHRS and YFSETQ. This CDR3 is 17 amino acids long. The trim removed 0 bases at V and 6 bases at J, leaving 9 bases unmatched. For the CDR3, the DNA is TGCGCCAGCAGCTTGGCCCCTCAACTAGCGGGGCCCAATGAGCAGTTCTTC. Translation: CASSLAPQLAGPNEQFF.

This rearrangement joins TRBV12-3 or TRBV12-4 to TRBJ1-2; D may be TRBD1 (6 bases). The CDR3 extends over 11 amino acids. V was pared by 5 bases and J by 10 bases, with 11 bases between. The DNA for the CDR3 is TGTGCCAGCAGTCTCGGACAGATCTACACCTTC. Amino acids: CASSLGQIYTF.

This clonotype was counted a few times. The chain joins TRBV12-3 or TRBV12-4 to TRBJ1-1; TRBD1 is a possible D gene (5 bases). V gave up 6 bases and J gave up 7 bases, with 12 bases separating them. This CDR3 spans 12 amino acids. CDR3: CASRHQQVEAFF. The CDR3 nucleotides are TGTGCCAGCAGGCACCAACAGGTTGAAGCTTTCTTT.

This rearrangement joins TRBV5-5 to TRBJ1-2, with unresolved D. Germline V gives CDR1 SGHKS, CDR2 YYEKEE (reference sequence). The CDR3 totals 13 residues. Trimming pared 3 bases from V and 2 bases from J, leaving 8 bases between. The CDR3 region is CASSYTENYGYTF. Written as DNA, the CDR3 is TGTGCCAGCAGCTATACAGAGAACTATGGCTACACCTTC.

J is TRBJ2-2 and V is TRBV6-4; no clear D. The germline V and J ends were trimmed by 5 bases and 0 bases, with 4 bases remaining between them. This CDR3 comprises 13 residues. Germline V gene data show CDR1 as MRHNA and CDR2 as SNTAGT. CDR3 residues: CASSSTNTGELFF. CDR3 DNA: TGTGCCAGCAGTTCAACGAACACCGGGGAGCTGTTTTTT.

The V gene is TRBV4-2, the J gene TRBJ1-5; D gene uncertain. Trimming cost V 4 bases and J 4 bases, with 11 bases left between them. The CDR3 length is 14 residues. In germline, CDR1 is LGHNA, CDR2 YNFKEQ. CDR3 protein: CASSPEFGNQPQHF. In DNA, the CDR3 is TGTGCCAGCAGCCCAGAGTTTGGAAATCAGCCCCAGCATTTT.

CDR3 sequence: CASQTSGGIETQYF. DNA of the CDR3: TGTGCCAGCCAAACTAGCGGGGGCATAGAGACCCAGTACTTC. The genes are TRBV28 and TRBJ2-5; 11 bases map to TRBD2. The CDR3 has 14 amino acids. Germline-derived CDR1 and CDR2 are MDHEN and SYDVKM. J was trimmed by 4 bases and V by 8 bases; bases with no gene match: 6.